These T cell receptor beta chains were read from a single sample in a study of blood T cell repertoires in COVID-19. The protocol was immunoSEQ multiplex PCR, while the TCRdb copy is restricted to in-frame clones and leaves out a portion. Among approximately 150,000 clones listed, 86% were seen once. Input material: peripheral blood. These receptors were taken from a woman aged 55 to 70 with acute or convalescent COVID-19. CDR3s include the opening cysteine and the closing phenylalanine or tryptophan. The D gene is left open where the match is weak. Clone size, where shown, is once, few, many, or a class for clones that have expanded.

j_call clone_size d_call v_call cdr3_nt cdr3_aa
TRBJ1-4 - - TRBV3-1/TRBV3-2 TGTGCCAGCAGTAGAGGCTTTAATGAAAAACTGTTTTTT CASSRGFNEKLFF
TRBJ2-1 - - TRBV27 TGTGCCAGCAGTCTTTATACAGGGAGCTCCTACAATGAGCAGTTCTTC CASSLYTGSSYNEQFF
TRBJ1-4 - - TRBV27 TGTGCCAGCAGTTTATCGTTCAATGCGATAAGGGGTAATGAAAAACTGTTTTTT CASSLSFNAIRGNEKLFF
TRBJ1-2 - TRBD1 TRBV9 TGTGCCAGCAGCGAACAGGGGCAGGGTTACTATGGCTACACCTTC CASSEQGQGYYGYTF
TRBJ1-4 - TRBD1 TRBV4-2 TGTGCCAGCAGCCAAGAGGGACAGGTTAATGAAAAACTGTTTTTT CASSQEGQVNEKLFF
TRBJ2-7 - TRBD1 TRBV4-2 TGTGCCAGCAGCCAAGGAACAGGGGGAGGAGAGCAGTACTTC CASSQGTGGGEQYF
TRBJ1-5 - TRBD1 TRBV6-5 TGTGCCAGCACCCCGACAGGGGAGGGTCAGCCCCAGCATTTT CASTPTGEGQPQHF
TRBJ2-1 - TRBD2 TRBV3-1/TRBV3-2 TGTGCCAGCACCCCAAGTGGGCTAGCGGGGGGGCTCGGGCAGTTCTTC CASTPSGLAGGLGQFF
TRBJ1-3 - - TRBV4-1 TGCGCCAGCAGCCCCAGGGCAGGACCCCTCGCAGGAAACACCATATATTTT CASSPRAGPLAGNTIYF
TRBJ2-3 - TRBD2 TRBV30 TGTGCCTGGAGTGTGGTCCGGGCGCCCGGGGGGTCGGATACGCAGTATTTT CAWSVVRAPGGSDTQYF
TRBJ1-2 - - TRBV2 TGTGCCAGCAGCCCGACAGCTGACTATGGCTACACCTTC CASSPTADYGYTF
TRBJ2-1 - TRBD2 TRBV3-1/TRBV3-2 TGTGCCAGCAGCCTCCTAGCGGGGGGTCCCCGAGTAGGCTATGAGCAGTTCTTC CASSLLAGGPRVGYEQFF
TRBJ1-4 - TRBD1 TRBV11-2 TGTGCCAGCAGTACCATTGGGACAGCTAATGAAAAACTGTTTTTT CASSTIGTANEKLFF
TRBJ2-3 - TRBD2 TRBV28 TGTGCCAGCAGTTTTGGCCTAGCGGGGCTCACAGATACGCAGTATTTT CASSFGLAGLTDTQYF
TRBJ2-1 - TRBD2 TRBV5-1 TGCGCCAGCTCTGGACTAGCGGGCGCTGAGCAGTTCTTC CASSGLAGAEQFF
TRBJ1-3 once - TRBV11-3 TGTGCCAGCAGCTCCTTCAAGGACGGAGGGGGAAACACCATATATTTT CASSSFKDGGGNTIYF
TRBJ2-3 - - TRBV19 TGTGCCAGTAGTATCGGACAGTGGACAGATACGCAGTATTTT CASSIGQWTDTQYF
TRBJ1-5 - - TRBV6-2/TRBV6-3 TGTGCCAGCAGTTACTACGAGGCCCGGGATCAGCCCCAGCATTTT CASSYYEARDQPQHF
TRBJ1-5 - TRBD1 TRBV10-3 TGTGCCATCAGTGACTACAGGGGACAGCCCCAGCATTTT CAISDYRGQPQHF
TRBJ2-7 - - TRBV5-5 TGTGCCAGCAGCTTCGGACCGGGGAAAGACTACGAGCAGTACTTC CASSFGPGKDYEQYF
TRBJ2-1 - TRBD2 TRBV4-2 TGTGCCAGCAGCGAATCCGGGACTAGCTCCTACAATGAGCAGTTCTTC CASSESGTSSYNEQFF
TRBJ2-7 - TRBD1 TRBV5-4 TGTGCCAGCAGCCCCCGGGACAGAGAGGGCTACGAGCAGTACTTC CASSPRDREGYEQYF
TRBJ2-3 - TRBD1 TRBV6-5 TGTGCCAGGTCACAGGGGACCAGAGATACGCAGTATTTT CARSQGTRDTQYF
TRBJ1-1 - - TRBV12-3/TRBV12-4 TGTGCCAGCAGTTTACAAGCCTACACTGAAGCTTTCTTT CASSLQAYTEAFF
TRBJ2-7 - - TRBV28 TGTGCCAGCAGTAGTAAGCGCTACGAGCAGTACTTC CASSSKRYEQYF
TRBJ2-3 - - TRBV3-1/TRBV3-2 TGTGCCAGCAGCCAAGGGGGGGGCGAGTATTTT CASSQGGGEYF
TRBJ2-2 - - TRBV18 TGTGCCAGCTCACTTCGGGGGAGTAACACCGGGGAGCTGTTTTTT CASSLRGSNTGELFF
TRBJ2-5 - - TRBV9 TGTGCCAGCAGCGTAGGTCCGATCCCCGGGGAGACCCAGTACTTC CASSVGPIPGETQYF
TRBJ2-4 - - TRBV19 TGTGCCACCCGCATCAGCACAGGGAAAGCCAAAAACATTCAGTACTTC CATRISTGKAKNIQYF
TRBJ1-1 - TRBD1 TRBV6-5 TGTGCCAGCAGTTACTCCGACAGGGGGACTGAAGCTTTCTTT CASSYSDRGTEAFF
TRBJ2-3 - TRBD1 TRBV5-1 TGCGCCAGCAGCCCGGGACAGGTCTACGAAACGCAGTATTTT CASSPGQVYETQYF
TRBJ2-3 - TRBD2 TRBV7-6 TGTGCCAGCAGCTTTGTAGCGGGGGTTAGCACAGATACGCAGTATTTT CASSFVAGVSTDTQYF
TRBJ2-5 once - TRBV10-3 TGTGCCATCAGTGGGGGGGGGCTGACAGGCACCCGTGAGGAGACCCAGTACTTC CAISGGGLTGTREETQYF
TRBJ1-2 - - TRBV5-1 TGCGCCACCAGGGAGTCGGACTATGGCTACACCTTC CATRESDYGYTF
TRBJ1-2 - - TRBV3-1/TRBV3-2 TGTGCCAGCAGCCAAGATTGGGCAGGAAGGGGCTACACCTTC CASSQDWAGRGYTF
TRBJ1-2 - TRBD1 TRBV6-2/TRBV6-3 TGTGCCAGCAGCGACAGGGCTAAAGGCTACACCTTC CASSDRAKGYTF
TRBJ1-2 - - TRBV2 TGTGCCAGCAGTGAGAGGCAGCCCTATGGCTACACCTTC CASSERQPYGYTF
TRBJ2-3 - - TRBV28 TGTGCCAGCAGTTTAACAGGGGGGGACACAGATACGCAGTATTTT CASSLTGGDTDTQYF
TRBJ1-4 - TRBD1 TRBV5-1 TGCGCCACCTCGCAACAGGGGGCGGGGGAAAAACTGTTTTTT CATSQQGAGEKLFF
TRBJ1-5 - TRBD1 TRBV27 TGTGCCAGCAGTTTAGGACAGGGTGGGGATCAGCCCCAGCATTTT CASSLGQGGDQPQHF
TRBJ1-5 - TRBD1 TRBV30 TGTGCCTGGAGCTATACAGGGGGCCCTCAGCCCCAGCATTTT CAWSYTGGPQPQHF
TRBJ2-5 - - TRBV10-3 TGTGCCATCAGTGACAAACAGCAAGAGACCCAGTACTTC CAISDKQQETQYF
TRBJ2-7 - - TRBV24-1 TGTGCCACCAGTGGTCACACCACCCCCTACGAGCAGTACTTC CATSGHTTPYEQYF
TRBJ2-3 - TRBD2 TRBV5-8 TGTGCCAGCAGCTTTACTAGCGGGGGGTGGACAGATACGCAGTATTTT CASSFTSGGWTDTQYF
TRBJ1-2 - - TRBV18 TGTGCCAGCTCACCACGAGAGGACTATGGCTACACCTTC CASSPREDYGYTF
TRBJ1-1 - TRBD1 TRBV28 TGTGCCAGCAGACAAGGGGGCTGGGGAATGAACACTGAAGCTTTCTTT CASRQGGWGMNTEAFF
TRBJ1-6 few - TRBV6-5 TGTGCCAGCAAGAGGAGCTCCTATAATTCACCCCTCCACTTT CASKRSSYNSPLHF
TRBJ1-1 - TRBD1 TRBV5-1 TGCGCCAGCAGCGCAACCGGACAGGGGTTGGGGAACACTGAAGCTTTCTTT CASSATGQGLGNTEAFF
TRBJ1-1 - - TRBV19 TGTGCCAGTAGTATAGGTTTGGCGGGTAGAACTGAAGCTTTCTTT CASSIGLAGRTEAFF
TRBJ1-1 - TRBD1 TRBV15 TGTGCCACCAGCGGCGGGACAGATTGGATGAACACTGAAGCTTTCTTT CATSGGTDWMNTEAFF
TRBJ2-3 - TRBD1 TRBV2 TGTGCCAGCAGTGAAGCGGGACAGGTCACAGATACGCAGTATTTT CASSEAGQVTDTQYF
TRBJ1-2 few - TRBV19 TGTGCCAGTAGTCACCTATACTATGGCTACACCTTC CASSHLYYGYTF
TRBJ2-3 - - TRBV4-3 TGCGCCAGCAGCCAAGGGGTGGGCGCCAGCACAGATACGCAGTATTTT CASSQGVGASTDTQYF